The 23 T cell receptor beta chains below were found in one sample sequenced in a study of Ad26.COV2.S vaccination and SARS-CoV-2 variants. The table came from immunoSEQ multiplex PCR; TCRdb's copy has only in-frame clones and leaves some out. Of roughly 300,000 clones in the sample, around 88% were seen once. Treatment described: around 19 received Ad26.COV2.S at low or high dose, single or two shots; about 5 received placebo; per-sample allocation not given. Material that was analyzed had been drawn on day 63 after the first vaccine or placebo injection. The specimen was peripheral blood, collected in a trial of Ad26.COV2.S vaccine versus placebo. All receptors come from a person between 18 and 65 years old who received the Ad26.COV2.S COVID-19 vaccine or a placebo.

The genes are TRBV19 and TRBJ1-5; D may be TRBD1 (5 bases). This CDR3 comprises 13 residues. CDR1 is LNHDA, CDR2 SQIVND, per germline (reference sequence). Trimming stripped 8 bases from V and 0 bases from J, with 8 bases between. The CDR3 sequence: CASGHPSNQPQHF. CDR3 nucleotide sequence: TGTGCCAGTGGACACCCTAGCAATCAGCCCCAGCATTTT.

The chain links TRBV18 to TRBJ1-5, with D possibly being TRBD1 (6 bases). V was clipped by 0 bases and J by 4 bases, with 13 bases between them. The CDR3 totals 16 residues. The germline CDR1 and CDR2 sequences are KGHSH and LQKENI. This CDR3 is CASSPPGGAGNQPQHF. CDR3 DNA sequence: TGTGCCAGCTCACCACCGGGGGGGGCAGGAAATCAGCCCCAGCATTTT.

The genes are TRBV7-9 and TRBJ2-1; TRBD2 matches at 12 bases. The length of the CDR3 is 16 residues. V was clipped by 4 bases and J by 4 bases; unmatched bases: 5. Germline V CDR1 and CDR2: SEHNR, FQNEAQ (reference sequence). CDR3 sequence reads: CASSSTSGRWYNEQFF. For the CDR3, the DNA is TGTGCCAGCAGCTCGACTAGCGGGAGATGGTACAATGAGCAGTTCTTC.

CDR3 sequence reads: CASSQDPGSGSRETQYF. As DNA, the CDR3 is TGCGCCAGCAGCCAAGATCCTGGTAGCGGGAGTAGAGAGACCCAGTACTTC. V usage is TRBV4-1 and J usage is TRBJ2-5; 9 bases agree with TRBD2. CDR1 is MGHRA and CDR2 is YSYEKL in the germline V gene. With 0 bases clipped from V and 4 bases from J, the junction kept 9 bases outside the gene matches. This CDR3 contains 17 residues.

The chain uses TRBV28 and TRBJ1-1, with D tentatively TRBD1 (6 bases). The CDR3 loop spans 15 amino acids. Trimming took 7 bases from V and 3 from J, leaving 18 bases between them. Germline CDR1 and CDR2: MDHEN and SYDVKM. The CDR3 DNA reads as TGTGCCAGCACCTTAGGGGGGTTGGTCGACACTGAAGCTTTCTTT. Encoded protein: CASTLGGLVDTEAFF.

CDR3 sequence (DNA): TGTGCCAGCAGTGACGGCGCAGGGGGCAATGAAAAACTGTTTTTT. The encoded protein is CASSDGAGGNEKLFF. This chain joins TRBV2 and TRBJ1-4; 8 bases map to TRBD1. CDR3 length equals 15 residues. Germline V gives CDR1 SNHLY, CDR2 FYNNEI. V lost 3 bases, J lost 5 bases, and 5 bases stayed unmatched.

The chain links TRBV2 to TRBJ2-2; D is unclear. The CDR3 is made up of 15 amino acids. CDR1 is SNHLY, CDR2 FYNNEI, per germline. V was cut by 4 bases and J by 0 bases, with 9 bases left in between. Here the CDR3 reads CASSGRQPNTGELFF. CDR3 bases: TGTGCCAGCAGTGGGCGGCAGCCGAACACCGGGGAGCTGTTTTTT.

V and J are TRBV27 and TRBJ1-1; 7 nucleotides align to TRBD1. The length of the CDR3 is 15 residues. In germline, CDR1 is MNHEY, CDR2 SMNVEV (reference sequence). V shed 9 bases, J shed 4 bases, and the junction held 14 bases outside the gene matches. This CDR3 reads CASLRTGTIGTEAFF. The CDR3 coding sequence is TGTGCCAGTTTGCGGACAGGAACAATTGGCACTGAAGCTTTCTTT.

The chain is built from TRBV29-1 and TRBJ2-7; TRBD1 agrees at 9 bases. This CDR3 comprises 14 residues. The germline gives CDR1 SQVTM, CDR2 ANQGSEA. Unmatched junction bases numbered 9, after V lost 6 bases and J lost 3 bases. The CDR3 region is CSVDPGTGHYEQYF. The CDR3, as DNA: TGCAGCGTAGACCCCGGGACAGGGCACTACGAGCAGTACTTC.

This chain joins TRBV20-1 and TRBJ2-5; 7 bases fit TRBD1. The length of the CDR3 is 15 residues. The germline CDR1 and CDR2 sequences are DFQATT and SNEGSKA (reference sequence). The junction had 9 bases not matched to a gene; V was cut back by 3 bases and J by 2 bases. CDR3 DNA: TGCAGTGCTAGTGGGGGACAGCCCCCGCAAGAGACCCAGTACTTC. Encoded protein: CSASGGQPPQETQYF.

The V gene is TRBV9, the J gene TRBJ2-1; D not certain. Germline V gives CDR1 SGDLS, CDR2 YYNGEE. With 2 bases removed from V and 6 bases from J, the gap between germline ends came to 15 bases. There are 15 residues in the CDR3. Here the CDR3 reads CASSVQQSGPNEQFF. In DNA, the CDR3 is TGTGCCAGCAGCGTCCAGCAATCTGGTCCCAATGAGCAGTTCTTC.

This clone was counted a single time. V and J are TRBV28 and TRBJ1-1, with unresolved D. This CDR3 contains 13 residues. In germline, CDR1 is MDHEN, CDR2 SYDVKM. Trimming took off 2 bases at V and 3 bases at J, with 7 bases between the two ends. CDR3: CASSLAPHTEAFF. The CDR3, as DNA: TGTGCCAGCAGTTTAGCCCCCCACACTGAAGCTTTCTTT.

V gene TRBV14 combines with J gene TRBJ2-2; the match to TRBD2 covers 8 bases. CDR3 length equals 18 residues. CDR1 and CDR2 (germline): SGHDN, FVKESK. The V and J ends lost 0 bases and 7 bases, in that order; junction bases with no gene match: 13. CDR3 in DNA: TGTGCCAGCAGCCAAGATTTGCAAGCGGGAGCTCTCGGCGGGGAGCTGTTTTTT. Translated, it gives CASSQDLQAGALGGELFF.

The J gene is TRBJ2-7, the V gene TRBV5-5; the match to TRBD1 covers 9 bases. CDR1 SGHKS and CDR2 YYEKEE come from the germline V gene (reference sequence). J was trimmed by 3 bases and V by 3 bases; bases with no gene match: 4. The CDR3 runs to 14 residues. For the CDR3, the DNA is TGTGCCAGCAGCTACCGGGACAGGGTCTACGAGCAGTACTTC. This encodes CASSYRDRVYEQYF.

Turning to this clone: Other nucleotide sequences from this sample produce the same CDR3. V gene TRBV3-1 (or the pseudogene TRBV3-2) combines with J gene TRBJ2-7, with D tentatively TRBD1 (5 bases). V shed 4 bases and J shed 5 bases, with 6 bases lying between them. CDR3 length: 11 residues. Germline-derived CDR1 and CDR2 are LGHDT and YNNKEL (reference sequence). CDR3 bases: TGTGCCAGCAGCCTCAGGGACGAGCAGTACTTC. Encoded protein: CASSLRDEQYF.

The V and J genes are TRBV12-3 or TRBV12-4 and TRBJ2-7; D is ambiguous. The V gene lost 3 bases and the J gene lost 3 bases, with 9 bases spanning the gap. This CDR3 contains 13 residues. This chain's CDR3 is CASSFGSRYEQYF. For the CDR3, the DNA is TGTGCCAGCAGTTTCGGCAGCCGCTACGAGCAGTACTTC.

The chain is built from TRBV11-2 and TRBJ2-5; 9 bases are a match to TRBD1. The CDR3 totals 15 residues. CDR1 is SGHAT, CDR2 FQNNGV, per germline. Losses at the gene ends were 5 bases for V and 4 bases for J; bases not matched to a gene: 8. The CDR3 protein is CASSKITGGPETQYF. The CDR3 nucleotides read TGTGCCAGCAGCAAGATTACAGGGGGCCCAGAGACCCAGTACTTC. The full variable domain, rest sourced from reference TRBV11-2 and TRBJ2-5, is EAGVAQSPRYKIIEKRQSVAFWCNPISGHATLYWYQQILGQGPKLLIQFQNNGVVDDSQLPKDRFSAERLKGVDSTLKIQPAKLEDSAVYLCASSKITGGPETQYFGPGTRLLVL.

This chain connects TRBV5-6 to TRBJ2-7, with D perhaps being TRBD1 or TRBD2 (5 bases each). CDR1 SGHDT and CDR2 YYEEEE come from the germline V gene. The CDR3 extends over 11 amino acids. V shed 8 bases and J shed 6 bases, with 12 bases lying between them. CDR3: CASRGVGEQYF. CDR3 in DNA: TGTGCCAGTAGAGGGGTGGGCGAGCAGTACTTC.

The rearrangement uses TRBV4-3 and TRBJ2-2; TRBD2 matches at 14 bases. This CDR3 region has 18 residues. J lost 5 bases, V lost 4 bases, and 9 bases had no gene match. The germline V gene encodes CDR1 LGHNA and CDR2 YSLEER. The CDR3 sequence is CASSPRLAGGRATGELFF. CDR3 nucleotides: TGCGCCAGCAGCCCTCGACTAGCGGGGGGGCGGGCGACCGGGGAGCTGTTTTTT.

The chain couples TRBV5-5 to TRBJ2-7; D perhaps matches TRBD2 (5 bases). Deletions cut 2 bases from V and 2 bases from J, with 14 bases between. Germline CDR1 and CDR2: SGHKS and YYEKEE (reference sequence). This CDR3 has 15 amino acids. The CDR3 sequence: CASSLAVLDAYEQYF. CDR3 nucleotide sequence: TGTGCCAGCAGCTTAGCGGTTCTGGACGCCTACGAGCAGTACTTC.

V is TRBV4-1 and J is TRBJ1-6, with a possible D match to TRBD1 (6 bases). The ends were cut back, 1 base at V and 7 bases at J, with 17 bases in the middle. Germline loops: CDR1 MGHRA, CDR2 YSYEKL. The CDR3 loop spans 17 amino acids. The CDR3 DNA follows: TGCGCCAGCAGCCAAGCCCATCGGGGGGCTGGCAATTCACCCCTCCACTTT. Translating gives CASSQAHRGAGNSPLHF.

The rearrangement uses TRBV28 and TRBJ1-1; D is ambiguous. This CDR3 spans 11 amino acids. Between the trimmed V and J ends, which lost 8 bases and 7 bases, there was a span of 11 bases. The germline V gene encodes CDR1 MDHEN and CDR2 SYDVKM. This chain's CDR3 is CASRRVREAFF. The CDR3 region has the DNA TGTGCCAGCCGAAGGGTCCGTGAAGCTTTCTTT.

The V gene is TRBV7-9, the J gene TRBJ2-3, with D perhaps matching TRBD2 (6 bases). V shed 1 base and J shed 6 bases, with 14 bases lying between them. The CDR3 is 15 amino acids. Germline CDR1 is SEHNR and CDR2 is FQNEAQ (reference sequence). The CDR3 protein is CASSLVLGEADTQYF. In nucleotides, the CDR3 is TGTGCCAGCAGCTTAGTTCTAGGGGAGGCGGATACGCAGTATTTT.